These 28 T cell receptor beta chains were all obtained from the same sample, sequenced in a study of T cell repertoires in cytomegalovirus infection. These TCRs are of unknown antigen specificity. TCRdb reprocessed the reads via MiXCR and lists one record per CDR3 protein. The sample lists 62,000 or so distinct CDR3 sequences; 20% were seen once. The input for sequencing was CD8+ T cells from cultured PBMCs, taken from culture after CMV antigen stimulation. The origin of the receptors is a human donor in good health (CMV status not recorded). Some clones in this sample may be carry-over from other donors' samples.

The chain combines TRBV28 with TRBJ1-2; D possibly corresponds to TRBD1 (6 bases). The CDR3 is 13 amino acids. CDR1 is MDHEN and CDR2 is SYDVKM in the germline V gene. With 6 bases removed from V and 4 bases from J, the gap between germline ends came to 12 bases. The CDR3 sequence is CASSLTGTYGYTF. As DNA, the CDR3 is TGTGCCAGCAGCCTGACAGGAACCTATGGCTACACCTTC.

CDR3 loop: CASSNPGTRIETQYF. The CDR3 DNA sequence: TGTGCCAGCAGTAACCCCGGGACTAGGATAGAGACCCAGTACTTC. The gene calls are TRBV6-2 or TRBV6-3 and TRBJ2-5, with 8 bases that match TRBD2. Germline CDR1 and CDR2: MNHEY and SVGEGT. This CDR3 spans 15 amino acids. Trimming cost V 5 bases and J 4 bases; bases outside gene matches: 9.

This clonotype has at least ten counts. This chain connects TRBV7-2 to TRBJ2-2; D is perhaps TRBD1 (6 bases). Germline lookup yields CDR1 SGHTA and CDR2 FQGNSA. Trimming cost V 4 bases and J 9 bases, with 9 bases left between them. The CDR3 loop spans 12 amino acids. The CDR3 sequence is CASSSDRRELFF. For the CDR3, the DNA is TGTGCCAGCAGCTCCGACAGGCGGGAGCTGTTTTTT.

This clonotype appeared a few times. CDR3 sequence (DNA): TGCGCCAGCAGCCAGCCCCAGTTAGCGGGCTCACCAGGCTATGGCTACACCTTC. This codes for CASSQPQLAGSPGYGYTF. The chain links TRBV4-1 to TRBJ1-2, with no clear D. The CDR3 length is 18 residues. Germline values: CDR1 MGHRA, CDR2 YSYEKL. V was pared by 3 bases and J by 4 bases, with 24 bases between.

Only a few counts were recorded for this clonotype. The rearrangement joins TRBV6-6 to TRBJ2-7; possible D gene TRBD2, 5 bases. V lost 8 bases, J lost 2 bases, and 16 bases lay in between. Per the germline V gene, CDR1 is MNHNY and CDR2 is SVGAGI (reference sequence). CDR3 length: 14 amino acids. CDR3 nucleotides: TGTGCCAGCCTTTACCCAGCGGTTCCCTACGAGCAGTACTTC. Its protein product is CASLYPAVPYEQYF.

In this sample, this clonotype turned up a few times. The chain combines TRBV6-1 with TRBJ2-6, with a tentative D call TRBD1 (5 bases). The CDR3 has 15 residues. Germline V gene data show CDR1 as MNHNS and CDR2 as SASEGT. Trimming removed 6 bases at V and 2 bases at J, with 11 bases between. The CDR3 DNA follows: TGTGCCAGCAGGCCCAGGGTTGCTGGGGCCAACGTCCTGACTTTC. It codes for CASRPRVAGANVLTF.

The chain joins TRBV9 to TRBJ1-1, with a possible D match to TRBD1 (5 bases). CDR3 length: 15 residues. Germline V gives CDR1 SGDLS, CDR2 YYNGEE. Trimming took off 0 bases at V and 4 bases at J, with 13 bases between the two ends. CDR3 loop: CASSVGGARVTEAFF. The CDR3 bases are TGTGCCAGCAGCGTAGGAGGGGCGCGAGTCACTGAAGCTTTCTTT.

This clonotype has just a few counts. This chain joins TRBV4-1 and TRBJ1-2; 10 bases line up with TRBD1. This CDR3 region has 16 residues. Germline V gene lookup returns CDR1 MGHRA and CDR2 YSYEKL. V was pared by 2 bases and J by 6 bases, with 9 bases of the junction left unmatched. The DNA for the CDR3 is TGCGCCAGCAGCCAATCCGGGGACAGGGGTCTAGATGGCTACACCTTC. Amino acid sequence: CASSQSGDRGLDGYTF.

The V and J genes are TRBV7-6 and TRBJ1-6; no clear D gene. The CDR3 consists of 14 residues. Germline CDR1 SGHVS, CDR2 FNYEAQ. The V end was cut by 5 bases, the J end by 9 bases, with 14 bases between. CDR3: CASSPSGGSSPLHF. In DNA, the CDR3 is TGTGCCAGCAGCCCCTCTGGCGGTAGTTCACCCCTCCACTTT.

The chain recombines TRBV6-2 or TRBV6-3 with TRBJ1-5, with no clear D. The V gene lost 5 bases and the J gene lost 2 bases, with 10 bases spanning the gap. This CDR3 spans 14 amino acids. Germline V gives CDR1 MNHEY, CDR2 SVGEGT. CDR3 sequence (DNA): TGTGCCAGCAGTAGACGTGGTCGCAATCAGCCCCAGCATTTT. Protein product: CASSRRGRNQPQHF.

The V and J genes are TRBV4-3 and TRBJ2-7; 8 bases line up with TRBD1. Trimming cost V 3 bases and J 0 bases; bases outside gene matches: 4. The CDR3 consists of 15 residues. Germline values: CDR1 LGHNA, CDR2 YSLEER. CDR3 amino acids: CASSQYTGGSYEQYF. Written as DNA, the CDR3 is TGCGCCAGCAGCCAGTACACAGGGGGCTCCTACGAGCAGTACTTC.

CDR3 sequence: CASRASGGPTDTQYF. In nucleotides, the CDR3 is TGTGCCAGCAGAGCTAGCGGGGGGCCCACAGATACGCAGTATTTT. This chain links TRBV7-2 with TRBJ2-3; 11 nucleotides align to TRBD2. Germline lookup yields CDR1 SGHTA and CDR2 FQGNSA. The J segment lost 2 bases and the V segment lost 6 bases, leaving 4 bases of the junction unmatched. This CDR3 region has 15 residues.

This clonotype appeared a few times. This CDR3 is CASFGPAGNEQFF. The DNA for the CDR3 is TGTGCCAGTTTCGGCCCAGCGGGGAATGAGCAGTTCTTC. The J gene is TRBJ2-1, the V gene TRBV6-6; 7 positions match TRBD2. The CDR3 is made up of 13 amino acids. Trimming took 9 bases from V and 7 from J; bases not matched to a gene: 9. Germline-derived CDR1 and CDR2 are MNHNY and SVGAGI (reference sequence).

The rearrangement uses TRBV6-2 or TRBV6-3 and TRBJ2-6; D gene ambiguous. From germline, CDR1 is MNHEY and CDR2 SVGEGT. This CDR3 has 14 residues. Deletions cut 4 bases from V and 0 bases from J, with 4 bases between. CDR3 loop: CASSLVSGANVLTF. The CDR3 DNA is TGTGCCAGCAGTTTGGTCTCTGGGGCCAACGTCCTGACTTTC.

This chain links TRBV7-6 with TRBJ2-3; D is unclear. The V gene's germline CDR1 is SGHVS and CDR2 FNYEAQ. The CDR3 has 12 amino acids. The V end lost 3 bases, the J end lost 4 bases, and 5 bases lay between the germline ends. CDR3: CASSLRSDTQYF. CDR3 in DNA: TGTGCCAGCAGCTTGAGATCAGATACGCAGTATTTT.

The CDR3 DNA reads TGTGCCAGCAGCTTATCGCGCCAGGGTGGGACTGAAGCTTTCTTT. Residues: CASSLSRQGGTEAFF. J is TRBJ1-1 and V is TRBV7-4; D may be TRBD1 (5 bases). Germline CDR1 SGHVT, CDR2 SQSDAQ. The CDR3 length is 15 residues. The germline V and J ends were trimmed by 2 bases and 5 bases, with 15 bases remaining between them.

The chain joins TRBV7-8 to TRBJ2-7; D may be TRBD2 (5 bases). The length of the CDR3 is 15 residues. The germline gives CDR1 SGHVS, CDR2 FQNEAQ. Trimming stripped 4 bases from V and 2 bases from J, with 15 bases between. The CDR3 reads CASSSRGLSAYEQYF. CDR3 in DNA: TGTGCCAGCAGCTCACGAGGACTGTCAGCCTACGAGCAGTACTTC.

This clonotype has more than one count but fewer than ten. The chain couples TRBV6-1 to TRBJ1-2; tentatively, D is TRBD1 (6 bases). V dropped 8 bases and J dropped 8 bases, with 18 bases sitting between them. The CDR3 is 13 residues long. CDR1 is MNHNS, CDR2 SASEGT, per germline. Here the CDR3 reads CASVTGTSEGYTF. The CDR3 coding sequence is TGTGCCAGCGTGACCGGGACATCGGAAGGCTACACCTTC.

There are a few counts of this clonotype. This chain connects TRBV7-9 to TRBJ1-1; TRBD1 matches at 7 bases. Trimming took 1 base from V and 0 from J; bases not matched to a gene: 5. The CDR3 is 16 residues long. Looked up from germline, CDR1 is SEHNR and CDR2 is FQNEAQ (reference sequence). In DNA, the CDR3 is TGTGCCAGCAGCTTAGATGGCACAGGGGTGAACACTGAAGCTTTCTTT. Translating it yields CASSLDGTGVNTEAFF. Full variable domain (remainder filled in from reference TRBV7-9 and TRBJ1-1): DTGVSQNPRHKITKRGQNVTFRCDPISEHNRLYWYRQTLGQGPEFLTYFQNEAQLEKSRLLSDRFSAERPKGSFSTLEIQRTEQGDSAMYLCASSLDGTGVNTEAFFGQGTRLTVV.

This clonotype has a count of ten or more. J is TRBJ2-5 and V is TRBV7-9, with TRBD1 identical over 9 bases. J gave up 5 bases and V 1 base, and 8 bases lay outside the gene matches. In germline, CDR1 is SEHNR, CDR2 FQNEAQ (reference sequence). The length of the CDR3 is 16 residues. In nucleotides, the CDR3 is TGTGCCAGCAGCTTAGTACAAAGGACAGGGGAGGAGACCCAGTACTTC. As protein: CASSLVQRTGEETQYF.

The V call is TRBV7-9, the J call TRBJ2-7, with TRBD1 matching over 12 bases. V lost 5 bases and J lost 5; bases outside the gene matches: 4. Germline CDR1 and CDR2: SEHNR and FQNEAQ (reference sequence). The CDR3 has 14 residues. CDR3 in DNA: TGTGCCAGCAGCCAAAGGGACAGGGGGCACGAGCAGTACTTC. Translating it yields CASSQRDRGHEQYF.

V gene TRBV3-1 combines with J gene TRBJ1-2, with a weak D call TRBD1 (6 bases). The CDR3 is 14 amino acids. The V and J ends lost 4 bases and 2 bases respectively, with 11 bases between them. CDR1 and CDR2 (germline): LGHDT, YNNKEL (reference sequence). The CDR3 DNA sequence: TGTGCCAGCAGCCCAGATACAGGGAACTATGGCTACACCTTC. It yields the protein CASSPDTGNYGYTF.

This clonotype was observed a handful of times. The chain links TRBV7-2 to TRBJ1-2; a weak D match, TRBD1 (6 bases). The CDR3 is 15 residues long. CDR1 and CDR2 from the germline V gene are SGHTA and FQGNSA. V was trimmed by 7 bases and J by 2 bases, leaving 17 bases between them. This CDR3 is CASTDLDRTNYGYTF. Written as DNA, the CDR3 is TGTGCCAGCACCGACCTCGACAGGACGAACTATGGCTACACCTTC.

The V call is TRBV7-3, the J call TRBJ2-1; no clear D. V shed 2 bases and J shed 5 bases, with 4 bases lying between them. In germline, CDR1 is SGHTA, CDR2 FQGTGA. The CDR3 contains 12 residues. This CDR3 is CASSLHNNEQFF. The CDR3 nucleotides are TGTGCCAGCAGCTTACACAACAATGAGCAGTTCTTC.

This chain uses TRBV10-2 with TRBJ1-1, with D uncertain. This CDR3 is built from 14 residues. Trimming took off 3 bases at V and 13 bases at J, with 21 bases between the two ends. Germline V CDR1 and CDR2: WSHSY, SAAADI. CDR3 protein: CASSDTRSLAGIFF. In DNA, the CDR3 is TGCGCCAGCAGTGATACTCGAAGCCTGGCGGGAATTTTCTTT.

The rearrangement links TRBV7-2 to TRBJ1-5, with no clear D. V lost 5 bases to trimming and J lost 1 base, with 9 bases between them. This CDR3 is 14 amino acids long. CDR1 is SGHTA and CDR2 is FQGNSA in the germline V gene. The chain's CDR3 is CASSPRRSNQPQHF. The CDR3, as DNA: TGTGCCAGCAGCCCTCGCCGGAGCAATCAGCCCCAGCATTTT.

This clonotype was picked up a small number of times. The V call is TRBV19, the J call TRBJ1-1, with D uncertain. Germline V gene lookup returns CDR1 LNHDA and CDR2 SQIVND (reference sequence). There are 9 residues in the CDR3. DNA of the CDR3: TGTGTGGGAGGAACTGAAGCTTTCTTT. It yields the protein CVGGTEAFF. Drawing the rest from reference TRBV19 and TRBJ1-1, the complete variable domain is DGGITQSPKYLFRKEGQNVTLSCEQNLNHDAMYWYRQDPGQGLRLIYYSQIVNDFQKGDIAEGYSVSREKKESFPLTVTSAQKNPTAFYLCVGGTEAFFGQGTRLTVV.

The genes are TRBV5-8 and TRBJ2-1, with D possibly TRBD2 on 6 matching bases. Germline V gene lookup returns CDR1 SGHTS and CDR2 YDEGEE. The CDR3 contains 15 residues. Trimming pared 4 bases from V and 0 bases from J, leaving 11 bases between. CDR3 nucleotides: TGTGCCAGCAGCCGCGGGGAGAGCTCCTACAATGAGCAGTTCTTC. This gives the protein CASSRGESSYNEQFF.